This record concerns one TCR beta chain sequence. Its antigen is still unknown. The sample is drawn from a study of CXCR3-negative and CXCR3-positive naive CD8 T cells. Overall study findings and caveats: CXCR3 expression partially decreased after cryopreservation; most assays used fresh PBMCs. With surface CD5 comparable between naive subsets, TCR strength was estimated using properties derived from the TRB CDR3. Naive CXCR3-negative and CXCR3-positive cells had similar TRBV-TRBJ usage; memory differed. Diversity ran similarly high across both naive subsets but far lower in memory CD8+ cells.

In germline, CDR1 is MDHEN, CDR2 SYDVKM. CDR3 length: 16 residues. The study made its TRB cDNA libraries by 5' RACE, adding UMI labels. TCRdb re-called the 5' RACE reads and gives one entry per CDR3 protein, without DNA. The sample holds about 41,000 distinct CDR3 sequences. The source material was memory CD8+ T cells from blood. The V and J genes are TRBV28 and TRBJ2-3; TCRdb selects TRBD1, and the lack of DNA leaves this call unchecked. The sequence was collected from a human donor in good health. Some clones in this sample may be carry-over from other donors' samples. CDR3 sequence: CASSIRDRGGTDTQYF. The whole variable domain, remainder taken from reference TRBV28 and TRBJ2-3, is DVKVTQSSRYLVKRTGEKVFLECVQDMDHENMFWYRQDPGLGLRLIYFSYDVKMKEKGDIPEGYSVSREKKERFSLILESASTNQTSMYLCASSIRDRGGTDTQYFGPGTRLTVL.